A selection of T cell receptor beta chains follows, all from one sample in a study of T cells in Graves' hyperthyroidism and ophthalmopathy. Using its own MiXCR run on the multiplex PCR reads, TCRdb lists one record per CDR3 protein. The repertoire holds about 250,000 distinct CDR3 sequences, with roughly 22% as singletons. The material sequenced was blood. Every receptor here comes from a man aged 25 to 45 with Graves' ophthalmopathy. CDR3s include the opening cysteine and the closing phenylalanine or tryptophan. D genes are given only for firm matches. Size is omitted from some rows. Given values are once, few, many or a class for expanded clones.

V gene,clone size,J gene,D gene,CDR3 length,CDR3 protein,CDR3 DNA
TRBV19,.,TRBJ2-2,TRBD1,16,CASKRAGTGVAGELFF,TGTGCCAGTAAAAGGGCCGGGACAGGGGTCGCCGGGGAGCTGTTTTTT
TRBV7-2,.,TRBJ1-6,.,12,CASSIPGRPLHF,TGTGCCAGCAGCATACCGGGACGGCCCCTCCACTTT
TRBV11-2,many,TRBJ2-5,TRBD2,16,CASSFGLAGVGETQYF,TGTGCCAGCAGCTTTGGACTAGCGGGAGTGGGGGAGACCCAGTACTTC
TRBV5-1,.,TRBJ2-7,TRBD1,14,CASSLRTGGSEQYF,TGCGCCAGCAGCTTGAGGACAGGGGGCTCCGAGCAGTACTTC
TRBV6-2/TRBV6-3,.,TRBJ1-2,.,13,CASSYTGDYGYTF,TGTGCCAGCAGTTACACGGGTGACTATGGCTACACCTTC
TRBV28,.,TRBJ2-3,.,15,CASSSRVESTDTQYF,TGTGCCAGCAGTTCCAGAGTGGAGAGCACAGATACGCAGTATTTT
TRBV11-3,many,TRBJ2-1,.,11,CASSFGAGQFF,TGTGCCAGCAGCTTTGGGGCAGGGCAGTTCTTC
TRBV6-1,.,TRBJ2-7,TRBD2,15,CASSGGMKRDYEQYF,TGTGCCAGCAGTGGAGGGATGAAGCGGGACTACGAGCAGTACTTC
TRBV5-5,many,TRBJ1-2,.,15,CASTLAGSGGYGYTF,TGTGCCAGCACGCTTGCTGGGAGCGGTGGCTATGGCTACACCTTC
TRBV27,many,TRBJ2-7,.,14,CASKVALGSYEQYF,TGTGCCAGCAAGGTGGCCCTCGGTTCCTACGAGCAGTACTTC
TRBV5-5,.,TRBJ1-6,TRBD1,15,CASSFDRVGNSPLHF,TGTGCCAGCAGCTTCGACAGGGTCGGCAATTCACCCCTCCACTTT
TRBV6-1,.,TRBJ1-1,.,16,CASVRTGPVQDTVAFF,TGTGCCAGTGTCCGAACAGGGCCTGTTCAGGACACTGTAGCTTTCTTT
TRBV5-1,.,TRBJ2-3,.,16,CASSLALVLTFDTQYF,TGCGCCAGCAGCTTGGCACTAGTCCTCACCTTTGATACGCAGTATTTT
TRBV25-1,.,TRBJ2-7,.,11,CASSAGWEQYF,TGTGCCAGCAGTGCCGGTTGGGAGCAGTACTTC
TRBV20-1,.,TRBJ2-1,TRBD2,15,CSVRDRTSRFYEQFF,TGCAGTGTAAGAGATCGGACTAGCCGTTTCTATGAGCAGTTCTTC
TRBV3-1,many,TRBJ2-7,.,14,CASSQGSMDYEQYF,TGTGCCAGCAGCCAAGGCAGTATGGACTACGAGCAGTACTTC
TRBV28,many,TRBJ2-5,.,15,CASSFIQTVQETQYF,TGTGCCAGCAGTTTTATACAGACGGTGCAAGAGACCCAGTACTTC
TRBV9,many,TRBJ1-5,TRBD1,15,CASSRTGFGNQPQHF,TGTGCCAGCAGCAGGACAGGCTTTGGCAATCAGCCCCAGCATTTT
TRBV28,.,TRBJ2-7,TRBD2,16,CASSTPGLAGGYEQYF,TGTGCCAGCAGTACGCCGGGACTAGCCGGAGGGTACGAGCAGTACTTC
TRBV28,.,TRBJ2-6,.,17,CASSLDGLRSGANVLTF,TGTGCCAGCAGTTTGGACGGACTGCGCTCTGGGGCCAACGTCCTGACTTTC
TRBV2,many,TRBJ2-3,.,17,CASSEAVWSPSTDTQYF,TGTGCCAGCAGTGAAGCGGTGTGGAGTCCTAGCACAGATACGCAGTATTTT
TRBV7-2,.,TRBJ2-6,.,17,CASSLVGTGFGANVLTF,TGTGCCAGCAGCTTAGTCGGTACGGGGTTTGGGGCCAACGTCCTGACTTTC
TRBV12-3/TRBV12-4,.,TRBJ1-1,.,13,CASSRTDNTEAFF,TGTGCCAGCAGTCGGACAGACAACACTGAAGCTTTCTTT
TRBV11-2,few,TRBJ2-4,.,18,CASSLAASPKGTKNIQYF,TGTGCCAGCAGCTTAGCGGCGTCTCCTAAAGGGACCAAAAACATTCAGTACTTC